This T cell receptor (beta chain) was identified in a study of T cell responses to AZD1222 COVID-19 vaccine. Regarding the study as a whole: Recipients of two AZD1222 doses showed rising Spike-specific TCR breadth and depth.

The CDR3 is 16 amino acids. The ends were cut back, 5 bases at V and 0 bases at J, with 17 bases in the middle. The germline gives CDR1 SGHTA, CDR2 FQGNSA. The assay was immunoSEQ multiplex PCR, and TCRdb's table has in-frame clones only and misses some. The sample records 74,000 or so clones, 80% to 90% being singletons. A remark on this clone: Its antigen remains unidentified.

This sequence joins TRBV7-2 and TRBJ2-7; D unresolved. The source is an adult in good health. The sequencing used peripheral blood, collected on day 0 of AZD1222 vaccination. The CDR3, as DNA: TGTGCCAGCAGCCCGCGCTACGCCGAAGCCTCCTACGAGCAGTACTTC. Encoded protein: CASSPRYAEASYEQYF.